The 27 T cell receptor beta chains below were found in one sample sequenced in a study of T cells in Graves' hyperthyroidism and ophthalmopathy. Amplification yielded TCR beta CDR3 regions, with RNA transcripts as the source. Primed by the HTBI set, a first-round RT-PCR was run on the TCR CDR3. TCRdb independently ran MiXCR on the multiplex PCR reads; one entry per CDR3 protein. The sample comprises roughly 840,000 distinct CDR3 sequences, 35% to 45% of which are singletons, and 7% to 10% rests with the top ten. What was sequenced was blood. Receptors were obtained from a man younger than 35 with Graves' hyperthyroidism.

The table lists this clonotype with many counts. J is TRBJ1-2 and V is TRBV12-3 or TRBV12-4; a possible D gene is TRBD1 (5 bases). The CDR3 runs 14 residues. V dropped 5 bases and J dropped 2 bases, with 12 bases sitting between them. The CDR3 protein is CASSPPGGNYGYTF. CDR3 bases: TGTGCCAGCAGTCCACCCGGGGGGAACTATGGCTACACCTTC.

The chain is built from TRBV7-8 and TRBJ1-4, with a weak D call TRBD1 (6 bases). Germline CDR1 is SGHVS and CDR2 is FQNEAQ. There are 14 residues in the CDR3. V gave up 5 bases and J gave up 5 bases, with 12 bases separating them. CDR3 nucleotide sequence: TGTGCCAGCAGCGTAGTAGGGGGGAATGAAAAACTGTTTTTT. This gives the protein CASSVVGGNEKLFF.

The table lists this clonotype with a few counts. The junction differs from germline at one of its ends, possibly a read error. The rearrangement uses TRBV6-5 and TRBJ1-1, with 9 nucleotides matching TRBD1. Germline V CDR1 and CDR2: MNHEY, SVGAGI. This CDR3 spans 14 amino acids. The CDR3 DNA sequence: TGTGCCAGCAGTTACGGACAGGGGAACGCTGAAGCTTTCTTT. Residues: CASSYGQGNAEAFF.

This clonotype was seen a handful of times. The J gene is TRBJ1-5, the V gene TRBV3-1; no definite D call. Germline V CDR1 and CDR2: LGHDT, YNNKEL (reference sequence). This CDR3 spans 14 amino acids. The V and J ends lost 6 bases and 0 bases respectively, with 9 bases between them. For the CDR3, the DNA is TGTGCCAGCAGTCACAGACCTAGCAATCAGCCCCAGCATTTT. Encoded protein: CASSHRPSNQPQHF.

Points on this clonotype: Given a much more abundant clone one base away, this may be a read error. This CDR3 is CASSFFRAANTGVLFF. The CDR3 DNA reads as TGTGCCAGCAGCTTCTTCCGGGCTGCGAACACCGGGGTGCTGTTTTTT. The chain couples TRBV7-9 to TRBJ2-2; a possible D gene is TRBD2 (5 bases). This CDR3 is 16 amino acids long. Germline CDR1 reads SEHNR; CDR2 reads FQNEAQ (reference sequence).

This rearrangement joins TRBV15 to TRBJ1-2; possible D gene TRBD1, 5 bases. In germline, CDR1 is LNHNV, CDR2 YYDKDF (reference sequence). The germline V and J ends were trimmed by 4 bases and 3 bases, with 9 bases remaining between them. The CDR3 extends over 13 amino acids. The CDR3 region is CATSNRGDYGYTF. The DNA of the CDR3 is TGTGCCACCAGCAATCGAGGGGACTATGGCTACACCTTC.

This clonotype was observed at least ten times. V gene TRBV7-9 combines with J gene TRBJ2-7; D remains unclear. Trimming pared 1 base from V and 7 bases from J, leaving 8 bases between. This CDR3 spans 12 amino acids. The germline CDR1 and CDR2 sequences are SEHNR and FQNEAQ (reference sequence). The CDR3 spells CASSLGQAEQYF. The DNA of the CDR3 is TGTGCCAGCAGCTTAGGGCAGGCTGAGCAGTACTTC.

The gene calls are TRBV2 and TRBJ1-4; the D gene is possibly TRBD1 (5 bases). This CDR3 has 14 amino acids. Deletions cut 3 bases from V and 8 bases from J, with 13 bases between. Per germline, CDR1 SNHLY and CDR2 FYNNEI. The CDR3 protein is CASSEPRAKEKLFF. CDR3 nucleotides: TGTGCCAGCAGTGAGCCCAGGGCAAAGGAAAAACTGTTTTTT.

V and J are TRBV5-1 and TRBJ2-5; D might be TRBD1 (5 bases). Germline V gene data show CDR1 as SGHRS and CDR2 as YFSETQ. CDR3 length: 14 amino acids. Trimming left V 4 bases short and J 0 bases short, with 10 bases between. The DNA of the CDR3 is TGCGCCAGCAGCGCCGGACACAACCAAGAGACCCAGTACTTC. Amino acid sequence: CASSAGHNQETQYF. The variable domain in full, with the rest retrieved from reference TRBV5-1 and TRBJ2-5, is KAGVTQTPRYLIKTRGQQVTLSCSPISGHRSVSWYQQTPGQGLQFLFEYFSETQRNKGNFPGRFSGRQFSNSRSEMNVSTLELGDSALYLCASSAGHNQETQYFGPGTRLLVL.

This clonotype has a count of ten or more. The gene calls are TRBV10-3 and TRBJ1-4; D remains unclear. The CDR3 loop spans 12 amino acids. Trimming removed 2 bases from V and 6 bases from J, with 4 bases in between. Germline CDR1 reads ENHRY; CDR2 reads SYGVKD. As DNA, the CDR3 is TGTGCCATCAGTGAGAGCCATGAAAAACTGTTTTTT. It yields the protein CAISESHEKLFF.

To note about this clonotype: Relative to the germline gene, one junction end is altered; a read error may explain this. CDR3 region: CARSESGGTEAFF. For the CDR3, the DNA is TGTGCCCGCAGCGAATCAGGAGGGACTGAAGCTTTCTTT. This chain joins TRBV7-9 and TRBJ1-1; D remains unclear. The CDR3 spans 13 residues. Germline values: CDR1 SEHNR, CDR2 FQNEAQ (reference sequence).

In its sample, this clonotype was seen many times. The chain employs TRBV13 and TRBJ1-1; the D is unclear. The CDR3 is made up of 12 amino acids. Germline loops: CDR1 PRHDT, CDR2 FYEKMQ (reference sequence). V dropped 4 bases and J dropped 1 base, with 4 bases sitting between them. The CDR3 region has the DNA TGTGCCAGCAGCTACAAGAACACTGAAGCTTTCTTT. It specifies CASSYKNTEAFF.

This chain joins TRBV6-5 and TRBJ1-4; the D is unclear. There are 15 residues in the CDR3. V lost 6 bases, J lost 8 bases, and 19 bases lay in between. CDR1 and CDR2 from the germline V gene are MNHEY and SVGAGI. DNA for the CDR3: TGTGCCAGCAGACCCGAGACTGTAGCGGCAGAAAAACTGTTTTTT. Protein sequence: CASRPETVAAEKLFF.

This clonotype was found many times. This chain joins TRBV29-1 and TRBJ1-1; D might be TRBD1 (5 bases). This CDR3 has 12 amino acids. CDR1 and CDR2 from the germline V gene are SQVTM and ANQGSEA. The ends were cut back, 6 bases at V and 0 bases at J, with 8 bases in the middle. CDR3 protein: CSVGRLNTEAFF. As DNA, the CDR3 is TGCAGCGTGGGGCGGTTGAACACTGAAGCTTTCTTT.

The chain has TRBV29-1 and TRBJ2-5; D is undetermined. The CDR3 runs to 11 residues. Trimming removed 3 bases from V and 11 bases from J, with 13 bases in between. Looked up from germline, CDR1 is SQVTM and CDR2 is ANQGSEA. CDR3 sequence (DNA): TGCAGCGTTGATCCCCCCGCCCCACAGTACTTC. Its translation is CSVDPPAPQYF.

As regards this clonotype: Just one base apart from a much larger clone, this may be a read error. J is TRBJ1-4 and V is TRBV2; possible D gene TRBD1, 5 bases. Germline CDR1 SNHLY, CDR2 FYNNEI. The V end lost 8 bases, the J end lost 6 bases, and 7 bases lay between the germline ends. The CDR3 spans 11 residues. The CDR3 DNA reads TGTGCCAGCGGGGGAGATGAAAAACTGTTTTTT. It yields the protein CASGGDEKLFF. The whole variable domain, remainder taken from reference TRBV2 and TRBJ1-4, is EPEVTQTPSHQVTQMGQEVILRCVPISNHLYFYWYRQILGQKVEFLVSFYNNEISEKSEIFDDQFSVERPDGSNFTLKIRSTKLEDSAMYFCASGGDEKLFFGSGTQLSVL.

Ten or more counts support this clonotype. One junction end does not reproduce the germline sequence, and a read error may be involved. The chain is built from TRBV7-9 and TRBJ2-7; D is ambiguous. Germline CDR1 is SEHNR and CDR2 is FQNEAQ (reference sequence). The CDR3 is 12 amino acids. CDR3 residues: CASTLNLYEQYF. For the CDR3, the DNA is TGTGCCAGCACCTTAAATCTCTACGAGCAGTACTTC.

The chain couples TRBV19 to TRBJ1-3; D not resolved. Trimming pared 6 bases from V and 2 bases from J, leaving 14 bases between. The CDR3 covers 15 residues. CDR1 and CDR2 from the germline V gene are LNHDA and SQIVND (reference sequence). In DNA form, the CDR3 reads TGTGCCAGTAGAGATGGCCCCGTGGCTGGAAACACCATATATTTT. It translates to CASRDGPVAGNTIYF.

V gene TRBV4-1 combines with J gene TRBJ2-7, with D possibly being TRBD1 or TRBD2 (6 bases each). Deletions cut 0 bases from V and 7 bases from J, with 13 bases between. The CDR3 length is 14 residues. Germline CDR1 MGHRA, CDR2 YSYEKL. The CDR3 bases are TGCGCCAGCAGCCAAGACAAGGGGGGAGGAGAGCAGTACTTC. Residues: CASSQDKGGGEQYF.

This clonotype was counted once. The chain has TRBV7-2 and TRBJ2-5, with TRBD1 matching over 11 bases. The germline V gene has CDR1 SGHTA and CDR2 FQGNSA. The V and J ends lost 5 bases and 11 bases, in that order; junction bases with no gene match: 19. The CDR3 is 17 amino acids. The CDR3 here is CASSRIGVGDRGFEQYF. The DNA for the CDR3 is TGTGCCAGCAGCCGTATTGGGGTAGGGGACAGGGGGTTTGAGCAGTACTTC.

This clonotype was found many times. This rearrangement joins TRBV14 to TRBJ1-2, with D maybe TRBD1 (6 bases). Germline V gene data show CDR1 as SGHDN and CDR2 as FVKESK. The CDR3 covers 13 residues. V was pared by 8 bases and J by 3 bases, with 13 bases between. CDR3 nucleotides: TGTGCCAGCGCCGCGGACAGAGACTATGGCTACACCTTC. Translated: CASAADRDYGYTF.

This clonotype was seen ten or more times. The rearrangement links TRBV19 to TRBJ2-6; the D gene is possibly TRBD1 (6 bases). V was shortened by 6 bases and J by 10 bases, with 13 bases between the two germline ends. The CDR3 length is 13 residues. CDR1 LNHDA and CDR2 SQIVND come from the germline V gene (reference sequence). The CDR3 protein is CASRGAGTNVLTF. The CDR3 bases are TGTGCCAGTAGGGGGGCAGGGACGAACGTCCTGACTTTC.

The rearrangement joins TRBV20-1 to TRBJ2-5; 9 bases are a match to TRBD2. The length of the CDR3 is 15 residues. V gave up 4 bases and J gave up 1 base; unmatched junction bases: 7. Germline V lookup: CDR1 DFQATT, CDR2 SNEGSKA (reference sequence). The DNA for the CDR3 is TGCAGTGCTATATCAAGCGGGGGGCGCCAAGAGACCCAGTACTTC. It codes for CSAISSGGRQETQYF.

This clonotype was detected many times. The rearrangement joins TRBV2 to TRBJ1-2; 7 bases agree with TRBD1. Unmatched junction bases numbered 6, after V lost 8 bases and J lost 3 bases. This CDR3 comprises 13 residues. Germline CDR1 SNHLY, CDR2 FYNNEI. This CDR3 is CASQEGADYGYTF. The DNA for the CDR3 is TGTGCCAGCCAAGAGGGGGCGGACTATGGCTACACCTTC.

This clonotype has at least ten counts. CDR3 protein: CSARAGTNQPQHF. CDR3 in DNA: TGCAGTGCTAGGGCGGGAACCAATCAGCCCCAGCATTTT. The chain is built from TRBV20-1 and TRBJ1-5; D gene uncertain. Looked up from germline, CDR1 is DFQATT and CDR2 is SNEGSKA (reference sequence). V was pared by 3 bases and J by 3 bases, with 9 bases between. This CDR3 contains 13 residues.

This clonotype occurred many times. The chain recombines TRBV7-9 with TRBJ1-1; 8 bases agree with TRBD1. V gave up 5 bases and J gave up 11 bases; unmatched junction bases: 7. The CDR3 totals 12 residues. Germline CDR1 reads SEHNR; CDR2 reads FQNEAQ (reference sequence). CDR3 nucleotides: TGTGCCAGCAGCCCCTGGACAGGGCAGGCTTTCTTT. It is translated as CASSPWTGQAFF.

The chain combines TRBV9 with TRBJ2-7, with TRBD2 identical over 7 bases. V lost 1 base, J lost 7 bases, and 11 bases stayed unmatched. CDR1 is SGDLS and CDR2 is YYNGEE in the germline V gene. The CDR3 is 15 amino acids. The CDR3 loop reads CASSVSGVGLDEQYF. As DNA, the CDR3 is TGTGCCAGCAGCGTAAGCGGGGTCGGGTTGGATGAGCAGTACTTC.